This T cell receptor (beta chain) derives from a study of blood T cell repertoires in COVID-19. Some clones are missing from TCRdb's copy, which holds only in-frame ones; the method was immunoSEQ multiplex PCR. The sample holds around 100,000 clones; more than 65% are singletons and the top ten take roughly a third. Germline V gene data show CDR1 as SQVTM and CDR2 as ANQGSEA. The CDR3 contains 13 residues. The J segment lost 5 bases and the V segment lost 6 bases, leaving 8 bases of the junction unmatched. The sequencing input was peripheral blood. The J gene is TRBJ1-2, the V gene TRBV29-1; 8 positions agree with TRBD1. This receptor was identified in a man aged 65 to 79 with active or convalescent COVID-19. The CDR3 sequence: CSVRTGQEYGYTF. Here the CDR3 DNA reads TGCAGCGTCCGGACAGGGCAGGAGTATGGCTACACCTTC.